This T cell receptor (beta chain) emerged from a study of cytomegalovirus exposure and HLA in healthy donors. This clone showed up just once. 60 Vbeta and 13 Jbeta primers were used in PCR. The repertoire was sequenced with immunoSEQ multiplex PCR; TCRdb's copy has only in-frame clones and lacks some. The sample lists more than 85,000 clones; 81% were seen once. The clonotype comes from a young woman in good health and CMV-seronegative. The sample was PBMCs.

The CDR3 nucleotides are TGTGCCAGCAGTTTTCCAGGGGGGCGGGAGCTGTTTTTT. It translates to CASSFPGGRELFF. The genes are TRBV27 and TRBJ2-2; D may be TRBD1 (7 bases). The germline gives CDR1 MNHEY, CDR2 SMNVEV (reference sequence). With 3 bases removed from V and 9 bases from J, the gap between germline ends came to 11 bases. This CDR3 has 13 amino acids.